A selection of T cell receptor beta chains follows, all from one sample in a study of regulatory T cells in long-lasting Graves disease. TCRdb independently ran MiXCR on the multiplex PCR reads; one entry per CDR3 protein. The data show some 600,000 distinct CDR3 sequences, around 16% seen once. These same data were also listed under a study on T cells in Graves' hyperthyroidism and ophthalmopathy.

Specimen: peripheral blood mononuclear cells (PBMCs), collected at new diagnosis, from a patient treated with antithyroid drugs. These receptors originate from a man between 18 and 29 years old with Graves disease. CDR3s include the opening cysteine and the closing phenylalanine or tryptophan. A D gene is named only where the DNA matches it firmly. Clone size is not always given. Where it is, it says once, few, many or a class for expanded clones.

>.|TRBJ1-4|TRBV6-2/TRBV6-3|few
TGTGCCAGCAGTTTGGAGCAGGGAGGGAAACTGTTTTTT
CASSLEQGGKLFF
>.|TRBJ2-7|TRBV20-1|many
TGCAGTGCTAGACGGGACGGGGCCTACGAGCAGTACTTC
CSARRDGAYEQYF
>.|TRBJ2-2|TRBV2|.
TGTGCCAGCAGTATACAGGAGTCGAACACCGGGGAGCTGTTTTTT
CASSIQESNTGELFF
>.|TRBJ2-1|TRBV6-2/TRBV6-3|few
TGTGCCAGCAGTTACTCCCGGGACTGGTGGCAGTTCTTC
CASSYSRDWWQFF
>TRBD1|TRBJ2-1|TRBV5-1|many
TGCGCCAGCAGCTTGGCCGTGACAGGGTATAATGAGCAGTTCTTC
CASSLAVTGYNEQFF
>TRBD1|TRBJ2-2|TRBV11-3|medium-sized
TGTGCCAGCAGCCCTTGGGACAGCGCGAACACCGGGGAGCTGTTTTTT
CASSPWDSANTGELFF
>.|TRBJ2-7|TRBV29-1|many
TGCAGCGTTGAAGCCCGGACGGGTTCCTACGAGCAGTACTTC
CSVEARTGSYEQYF
>TRBD1|TRBJ1-1|TRBV11-2|.
TGTGCCAGCAGCTACAGGACAGGGGTCATGAACACTGAAGCTTTCTTT
CASSYRTGVMNTEAFF
>TRBD2|TRBJ2-7|TRBV6-1|few
TGTGCCAGCAGACCCACTAGCGGGAGGCTAGGCGAGCAGTACTTC
CASRPTSGRLGEQYF
>.|TRBJ1-2|TRBV7-9|many
TGTGCCAGCAGCCTGACGGACAGCAACTATGGCTACACCTTC
CASSLTDSNYGYTF
>.|TRBJ1-4|TRBV12-5|.
TGTGCTAGTGGTTTGGTACGCGGGGAAGGTAATGAAAAACTGTTTTTT
CASGLVRGEGNEKLFF
>TRBD2|TRBJ2-5|TRBV11-2|.
TGTGCCAGCAGCGGGGGCGGGGCTGGCGGGAGGAGTTTGATTTCAGAGACCCAGTACTTC
CASSGGGAGGRSLISETQYF
>TRBD2|TRBJ2-7|TRBV7-9|many
TGTGCCAGCAGCCGGGGACTAGCGGGAGGAGCATCCTACGAGCAGTACTTC
CASSRGLAGGASYEQYF
>.|TRBJ2-1|TRBV5-1|many
TGCGCCAGCAGCTTGGACAGGCACTACAATGAGCAGTTCTTC
CASSLDRHYNEQFF
>TRBD1|TRBJ1-4|TRBV25-1|once
TGTGCCAGCAGTGAACCCCCGCCGACAGGGCGAGATGAAAAACTGTTTTTT
CASSEPPPTGRDEKLFF
>.|TRBJ2-7|TRBV27|many
TGTGCCAGCAGTTTAATCGCGGGGCAGGGGGTGCCCTACGAGCAGTACTTC
CASSLIAGQGVPYEQYF
>.|TRBJ1-1|TRBV29-1|many
TGCAGCGTTGTAGTGAACACTGAAGCTTTCTTT
CSVVVNTEAFF
>TRBD2|TRBJ2-5|TRBV12-3/TRBV12-4|many
TGTGCCAGCACCCCGGGGGGGATTCAAGAGACCCAGTACTTC
CASTPGGIQETQYF
>.|TRBJ2-7|TRBV13|.
TGCGCCAGCAGCCTAAATGCCCGTCATTACGAGCAGTACTTC
CASSLNARHYEQYF
>.|TRBJ2-2|TRBV20-1|few
TGCAGTGCTAAGGGTCTGACCGGGGAGCTGTTTTTT
CSAKGLTGELFF
>TRBD1|TRBJ1-1|TRBV27|many
TGTGCCAGTCAGAAGACAGGGACGAACACTGAAGCTTTCTTT
CASQKTGTNTEAFF
>.|TRBJ2-3|TRBV7-9|.
TGTGCCAGCGGCCAATTACTTGTGGGTTCGGGAGATACGCAGTATTTT
CASGQLLVGSGDTQYF
>.|TRBJ2-5|TRBV27|many
TGTGCCAGCAGTGCCGGGAAGGGGTTTATCGAGACCCAGTACTTC
CASSAGKGFIETQYF
>.|TRBJ2-5|TRBV27|many
TGTGCCAGCAGTTTCAACGGGGAAGAGACCCAGTACTTC
CASSFNGEETQYF
>TRBD1|TRBJ1-6|TRBV19|few
TGTGCCAGTAGTATGCGGACAGGGGGCCTGACGAGCTCCTATAATTCACCCCTCCACTTT
CASSMRTGGLTSSYNSPLHF
>TRBD2|TRBJ2-3|TRBV2|.
TGTGCCAGCGCGGGTGCCCTAGCGGGAAGGGATACGCAGTATTTT
CASAGALAGRDTQYF
>TRBD2|TRBJ2-2|TRBV29-1|.
TGCAGTCCTAGCGGGCGGTACACCGGGGAGCTGTTTTTT
CSPSGRYTGELFF
>TRBD1|TRBJ1-5|TRBV7-2|many
TGTGCCAGCAGCCGGACAGGGCGGAGCAATCAGCCCCAGCATTTT
CASSRTGRSNQPQHF